The table lists the clone carrying this TCR beta chain with a count of one. Its antigen is currently unknown. This specimen comes from a study of OX40 agonist ivuxolimab in advanced cancers. The study, taken as a whole, reports: There was clonal expansion of CD4+ and CD8+ blood T cells by week 6 at 0.1 to 3.0 mg/kg. Those patients achieving a partial response at 0.1-3.0 mg/kg showed among the lowest clonal expansion.

The CDR3 covers 16 residues. Germline CDR1 LNHDA, CDR2 SQIVND (reference sequence). Losses at the gene ends were 6 bases for V and 3 bases for J; bases not matched to a gene: 11. The data were produced by immunoSEQ multiplex PCR, yet TCRdb's version contains in-frame clones alone and is incomplete. Among about 77,000 clones, roughly 89% were seen once, and the ten largest hold more than 2.5%. The sequencing used CD4+ or CD8+ T cells sorted from blood, collected in a trial of the OX40 agonist ivuxolimab. The V call is TRBV19, the J call TRBJ1-2; TRBD1 matches 9 bases. This TCR was sampled from an adult with an advanced solid tumor such as melanoma, head and neck, liver or kidney cancer. The DNA of the CDR3 is TGTGCCAGTAGCATTACCGGGACAGGGACGGACTATGGCTACACCTTC. Translated, it gives CASSITGTGTDYGYTF.